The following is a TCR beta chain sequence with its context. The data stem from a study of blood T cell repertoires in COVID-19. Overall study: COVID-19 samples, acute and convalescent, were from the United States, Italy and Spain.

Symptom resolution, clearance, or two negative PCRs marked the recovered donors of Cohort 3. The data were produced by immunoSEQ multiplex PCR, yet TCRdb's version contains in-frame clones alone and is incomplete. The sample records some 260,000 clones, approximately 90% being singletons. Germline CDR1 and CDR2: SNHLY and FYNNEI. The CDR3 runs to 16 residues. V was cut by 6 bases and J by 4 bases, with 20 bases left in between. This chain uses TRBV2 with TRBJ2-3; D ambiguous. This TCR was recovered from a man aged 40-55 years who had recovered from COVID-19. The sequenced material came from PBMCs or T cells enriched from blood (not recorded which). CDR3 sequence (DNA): TGTGCCAGCAGCCTCAGTAGGAACCCAGGCTCAGATACGCAGTATTTT. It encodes CASSLSRNPGSDTQYF. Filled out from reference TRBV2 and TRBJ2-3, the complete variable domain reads EPEVTQTPSHQVTQMGQEVILRCVPISNHLYFYWYRQILGQKVEFLVSFYNNEISEKSEIFDDQFSVERPDGSNFTLKIRSTKLEDSAMYFCASSLSRNPGSDTQYFGPGTRLTVL.